This T cell receptor (beta chain) was recovered during a study of blood T cell repertoires in COVID-19. On the study more broadly: PBMCs, B-cell-depleted T cells, or T cells were the source of the cDNA or gDNA that made up the material.

Trimming took 6 bases from V and 7 from J, leaving 21 bases between them. This CDR3 has 15 amino acids. The germline V gene has CDR1 LGHNT and CDR2 FRNRAP. In the original analysis: Amplification from reference gene primers served as the basis for estimated nucleated cell counts. Clones were sequenced by immunoSEQ multiplex PCR, and TCRdb holds only the in-frame ones, with some missing. That table gives V, J and clone size, and the DNA gave D and trimming. This table has about 100,000 clones, around 82% appearing once. Material: peripheral blood. This TCR was recovered from a human donor in a cohort sampled during active COVID-19. This chain connects TRBV12-5 to TRBJ1-1; D call uncertain. The CDR3 region has the DNA TGTGCTAGTGGGGTTTCTGGGAGAAATACCTTTGAAGCTTTCTTT. Translation gives CASGVSGRNTFEAFF.